This T cell receptor beta chain is drawn from a study of blood T cell repertoires in COVID-19. Study-wide background: The United States, Italy and Spain supplied acute and convalescent COVID-19 samples.

Per the original data handling: Nucleated cell counts were estimated from reference gene primer amplification. Data came from immunoSEQ multiplex PCR; TCRdb stores just in-frame clones and leaves some out. D and trimming were read from the DNA, whereas the V and J calls and clone size are those reported in that table. This sample has about 90,000 clones; just under 85% occur once, and the top ten carry roughly 12%. This CDR3 is built from 14 residues. Germline CDR1 reads LGHDT; CDR2 reads YNNKEL (reference sequence). V was pared by 1 base and J by 7 bases, with 5 bases of the junction left unmatched.

This receptor was identified in a woman in her sixties or seventies with active or convalescent COVID-19. This chain connects TRBV3-1 (or the pseudogene TRBV3-2) to TRBJ1-2, with 8 bases identical to TRBD1. Sample: peripheral blood. The CDR3 coding sequence is TGTGCCAGCAGCCAAGTCGGACAGGGATTTGGCTACACCTTC. It yields the protein CASSQVGQGFGYTF.